This T cell receptor beta chain was found in a study of blood T cell repertoires in COVID-19. Background on the study: The cDNA or gDNA used as material had been derived from T cells, B-cell-depleted T cells, or PBMCs.

In Seattle, patients joined the study during active infection and were tracked longitudinally. Looked up from germline, CDR1 is KGHSH and CDR2 is LQKENI. The junction had 3 bases not matched to a gene; V was cut back by 9 bases and J by 2 bases. This CDR3 is 13 amino acids long. Original handling: Reference gene primers were amplified, and this amplification served to estimate nucleated cell counts. Repertoires were generated with immunoSEQ multiplex PCR, while TCRdb's copy carries only in-frame clones and drops some. The DNA was the basis for D and trimming; V, J and clone size are from that table. The sample records approximately 180,000 clones, over 70% being singletons.

The sample taken for sequencing was peripheral blood. The chain has TRBV18 and TRBJ1-5; 8 positions agree with TRBD1. The sequence was collected from a woman in her 40s with COVID-19, enrolled during active disease. The CDR3 bases are TGTGCCAGTCGGACAGGGCGCAATCAGCCCCAGCATTTT. Residues: CASRTGRNQPQHF.